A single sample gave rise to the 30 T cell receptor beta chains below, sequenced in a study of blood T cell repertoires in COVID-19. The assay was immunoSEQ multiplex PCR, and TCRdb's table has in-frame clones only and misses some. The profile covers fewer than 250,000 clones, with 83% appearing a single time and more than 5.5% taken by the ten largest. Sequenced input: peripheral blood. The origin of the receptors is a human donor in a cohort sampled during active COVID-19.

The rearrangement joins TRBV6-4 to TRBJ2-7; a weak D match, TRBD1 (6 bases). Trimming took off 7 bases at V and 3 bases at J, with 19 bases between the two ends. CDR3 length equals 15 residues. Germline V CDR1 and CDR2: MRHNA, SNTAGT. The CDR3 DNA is TGTGCCAGCATCCTTGGACAGACCCTTTGCTACGAGCAGTACTTC. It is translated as CASILGQTLCYEQYF.

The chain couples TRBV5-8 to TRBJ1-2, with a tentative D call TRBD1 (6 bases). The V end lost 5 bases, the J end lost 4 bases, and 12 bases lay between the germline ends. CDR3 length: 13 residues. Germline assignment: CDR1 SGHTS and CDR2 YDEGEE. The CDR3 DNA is TGTGCCAGCAGGACGACAGGTGCCTATGGCTACACCTTC. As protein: CASRTTGAYGYTF.

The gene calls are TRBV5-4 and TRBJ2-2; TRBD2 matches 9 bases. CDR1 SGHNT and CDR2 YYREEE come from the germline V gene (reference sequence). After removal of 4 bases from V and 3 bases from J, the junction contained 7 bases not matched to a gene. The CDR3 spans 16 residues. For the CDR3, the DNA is TGTGCCAGCAGCCCTCATAGCGGGGGTGACACCGGGGAGCTGTTTTTT. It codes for CASSPHSGGDTGELFF.

The chain's CDR3 is CASSQGRQTNTGELFF. In DNA form, the CDR3 reads TGTGCCAGCAGCCAAGGAAGACAGACGAACACCGGGGAGCTGTTTTTT. This chain uses TRBV3-1 (or the pseudogene TRBV3-2) with TRBJ2-2, with D possibly matching TRBD1 (5 bases). Trimming shortened V by 1 base and J by 0 bases, and 9 bases separated the two germline ends. Germline loops: CDR1 LGHDT, CDR2 YNNKEL (reference sequence). This CDR3 has 16 amino acids.

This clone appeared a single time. DNA of the CDR3: TGTGCCAGCAGACCAACAGGGGACTATGGCTACACCTTC. It translates to CASRPTGDYGYTF. The V gene is TRBV5-4, the J gene TRBJ1-2, with 7 bases lining up with TRBD1. CDR1 SGHNT and CDR2 YYREEE come from the germline V gene (reference sequence). The J segment lost 3 bases and the V segment lost 5 bases, leaving 4 bases of the junction unmatched. This CDR3 has 13 residues.

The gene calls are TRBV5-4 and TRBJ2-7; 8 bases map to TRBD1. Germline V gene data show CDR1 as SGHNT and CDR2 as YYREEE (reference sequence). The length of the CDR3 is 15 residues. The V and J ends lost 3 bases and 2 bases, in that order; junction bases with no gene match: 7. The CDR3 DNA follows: TGTGCCAGCAGCTCCCGACAGGGGTCCCCCTACGAGCAGTACTTC. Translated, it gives CASSSRQGSPYEQYF.

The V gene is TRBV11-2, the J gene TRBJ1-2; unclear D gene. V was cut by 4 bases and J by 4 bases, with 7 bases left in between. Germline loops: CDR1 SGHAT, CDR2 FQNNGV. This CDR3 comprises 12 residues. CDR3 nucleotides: TGTGCCAGCAGCTCGCCAGGCTATGGCTACACCTTC. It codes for CASSSPGYGYTF. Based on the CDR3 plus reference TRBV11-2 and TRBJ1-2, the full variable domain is EAGVAQSPRYKIIEKRQSVAFWCNPISGHATLYWYQQILGQGPKLLIQFQNNGVVDDSQLPKDRFSAERLKGVDSTLKIQPAKLEDSAVYLCASSSPGYGYTFGSGTRLTVV.

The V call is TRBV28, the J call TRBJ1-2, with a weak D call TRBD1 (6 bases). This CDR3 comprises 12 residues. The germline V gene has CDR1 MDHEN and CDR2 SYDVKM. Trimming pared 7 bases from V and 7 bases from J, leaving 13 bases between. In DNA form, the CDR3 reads TGTGCCAGCACCTTTGACAGGTCTGGCTACACCTTC. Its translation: CASTFDRSGYTF.

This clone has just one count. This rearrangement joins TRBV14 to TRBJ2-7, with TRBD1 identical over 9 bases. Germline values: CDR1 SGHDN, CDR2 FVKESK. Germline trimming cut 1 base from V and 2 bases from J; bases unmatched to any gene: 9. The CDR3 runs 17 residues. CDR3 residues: CASSQGGWDRVAYEQYF. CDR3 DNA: TGTGCCAGCAGCCAAGGAGGCTGGGACAGGGTCGCCTACGAGCAGTACTTC.

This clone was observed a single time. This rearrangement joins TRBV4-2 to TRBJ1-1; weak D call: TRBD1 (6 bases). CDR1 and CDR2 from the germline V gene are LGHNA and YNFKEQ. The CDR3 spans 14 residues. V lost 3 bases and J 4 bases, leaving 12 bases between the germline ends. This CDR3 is CASSQTGRSTEAFF. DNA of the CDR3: TGTGCCAGCAGCCAGACAGGCCGGAGCACTGAAGCTTTCTTT.

The CDR3 spells CASSSSGSVGGELFF. CDR3 bases: TGTGCCAGCAGCTCTAGCGGGTCCGTAGGGGGGGAGCTGTTTTTT. The chain joins TRBV7-3 to TRBJ2-2, with 8 bases fitting TRBD2. V lost 4 bases, J lost 8 bases, and 9 bases stayed unmatched. Germline-derived CDR1 and CDR2 are SGHTA and FQGTGA. This CDR3 is built from 15 residues.

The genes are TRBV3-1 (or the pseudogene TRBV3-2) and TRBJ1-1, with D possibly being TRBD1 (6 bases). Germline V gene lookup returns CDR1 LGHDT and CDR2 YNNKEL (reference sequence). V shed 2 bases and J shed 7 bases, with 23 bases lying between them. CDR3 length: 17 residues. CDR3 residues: CASSQSISMGASYEAFF. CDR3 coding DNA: TGTGCCAGCAGCCAATCAATCTCGATGGGGGCGTCTTATGAAGCTTTCTTT.

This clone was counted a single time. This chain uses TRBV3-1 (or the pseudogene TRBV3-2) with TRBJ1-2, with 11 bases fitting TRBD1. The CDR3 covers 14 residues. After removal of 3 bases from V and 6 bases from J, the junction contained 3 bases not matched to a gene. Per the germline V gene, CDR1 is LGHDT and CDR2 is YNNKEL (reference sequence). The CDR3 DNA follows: TGTGCCAGCAGCCACGGACAGGGGGCCGATGGCTACACCTTC. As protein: CASSHGQGADGYTF.

Written as DNA, the CDR3 is TGTGCCAGCAGTCCCTCAGCGGGACAGGGAAACTATGGCTACACCTTC. Translating it yields CASSPSAGQGNYGYTF. This chain joins TRBV9 and TRBJ1-2; TRBD1 agrees at 9 bases. The CDR3 loop spans 16 amino acids. Trimming at V came to 5 bases and at J to 2 bases, leaving 10 bases not matched to a gene. Per germline, CDR1 SGDLS and CDR2 YYNGEE. Full variable domain (missing parts from reference TRBV9 and TRBJ1-2): DSGVTQTPKHLITATGQRVTLRCSPRSGDLSVYWYQQSLDQGLQFLIQYYNGEERAKGNILERFSAQQFPDLHSELNLSSLELGDSALYFCASSPSAGQGNYGYTFGSGTRLTVV.

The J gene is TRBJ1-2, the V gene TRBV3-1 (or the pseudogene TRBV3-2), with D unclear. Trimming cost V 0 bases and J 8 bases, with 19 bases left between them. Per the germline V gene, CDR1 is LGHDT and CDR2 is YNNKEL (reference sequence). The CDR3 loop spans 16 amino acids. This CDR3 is CASSQDLGPLSRGYTF. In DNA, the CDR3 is TGTGCCAGCAGCCAAGATCTGGGCCCTTTATCTCGGGGCTACACCTTC.

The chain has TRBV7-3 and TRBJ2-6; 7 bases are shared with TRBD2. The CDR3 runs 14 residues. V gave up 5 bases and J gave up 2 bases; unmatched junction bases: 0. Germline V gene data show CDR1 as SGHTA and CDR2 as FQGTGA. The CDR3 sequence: CASSRGAGANVLTF. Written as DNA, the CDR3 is TGTGCCAGCAGCCGGGGGGCTGGGGCCAACGTCCTGACTTTC.

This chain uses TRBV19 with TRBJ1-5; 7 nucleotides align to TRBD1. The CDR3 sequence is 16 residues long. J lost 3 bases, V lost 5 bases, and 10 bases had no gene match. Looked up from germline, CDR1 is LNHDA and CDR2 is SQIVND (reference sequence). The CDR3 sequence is CASSSGQEPFNQPQHF. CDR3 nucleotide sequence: TGTGCCAGTAGTTCCGGACAGGAACCCTTCAATCAGCCCCAGCATTTT.

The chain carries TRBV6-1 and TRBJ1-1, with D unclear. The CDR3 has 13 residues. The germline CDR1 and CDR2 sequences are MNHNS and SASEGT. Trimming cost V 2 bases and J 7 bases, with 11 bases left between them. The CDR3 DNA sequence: TGTGCCAGCAGTGAACCGACGGGAGTTGAAGCTTTCTTT. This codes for CASSEPTGVEAFF.

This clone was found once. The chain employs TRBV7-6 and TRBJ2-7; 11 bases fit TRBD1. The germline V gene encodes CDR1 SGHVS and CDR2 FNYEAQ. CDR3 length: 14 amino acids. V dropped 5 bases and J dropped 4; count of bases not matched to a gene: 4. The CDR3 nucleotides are TGTGCCAGCAGCATAGGGGACAGGGGGTACGAGCAGTACTTC. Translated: CASSIGDRGYEQYF. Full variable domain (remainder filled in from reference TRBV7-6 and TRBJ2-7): GAGVSQSPRYKVTKRGQDVALRCDPISGHVSLYWYRQALGQGPEFLTYFNYEAQQDKSGLPNDRFSAERPEGSISTLTIQRTEQRDSAMYRCASSIGDRGYEQYFGPGTRLTVT.

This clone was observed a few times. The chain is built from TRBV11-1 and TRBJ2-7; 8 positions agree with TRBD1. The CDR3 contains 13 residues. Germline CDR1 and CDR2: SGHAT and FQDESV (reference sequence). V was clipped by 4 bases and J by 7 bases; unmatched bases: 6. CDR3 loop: CASSSDRVKEQYF. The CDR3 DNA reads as TGTGCCAGCAGCTCGGACAGGGTGAAGGAGCAGTACTTC. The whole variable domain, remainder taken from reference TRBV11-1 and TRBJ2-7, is EAEVAQSPRYKITEKSQAVAFWCDPISGHATLYWYRQILGQGPELLVQFQDESVVDDSQLPKDRFSAERLKGVDSTLKIQPAELGDSAMYLCASSSDRVKEQYFGPGTRLTVT.

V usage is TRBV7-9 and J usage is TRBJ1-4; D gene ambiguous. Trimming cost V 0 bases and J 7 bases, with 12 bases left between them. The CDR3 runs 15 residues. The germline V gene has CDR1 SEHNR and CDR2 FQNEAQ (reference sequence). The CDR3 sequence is CASSLASGFGEKLFF. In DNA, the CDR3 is TGTGCCAGCAGCTTAGCATCGGGGTTTGGTGAAAAACTGTTTTTT.

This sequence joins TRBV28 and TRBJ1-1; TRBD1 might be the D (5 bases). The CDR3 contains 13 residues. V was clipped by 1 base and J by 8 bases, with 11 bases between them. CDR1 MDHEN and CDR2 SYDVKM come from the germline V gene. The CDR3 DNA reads TGTGCCAGCAGTTTATTAGGGGCAACCGAAGCTTTCTTT. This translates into CASSLLGATEAFF.

CDR3 nucleotide sequence: TGTGCCAGCAGCCAAGATCGTGGCGTTGGCAGGGCCCGGTCTGGAAACACCATATATTTT. This codes for CASSQDRGVGRARSGNTIYF. The chain links TRBV4-2 to TRBJ1-3; D perhaps matches TRBD1 (5 bases). This CDR3 comprises 20 residues. Deletions cut 0 bases from V and 1 base from J, with 22 bases between. Germline V lookup: CDR1 LGHNA, CDR2 YNFKEQ.

CDR3 residues: CASSLRDRLNEQFF. For the CDR3, the DNA is TGCGCCAGCAGCTTAAGGGACAGGCTTAATGAGCAGTTCTTC. The chain is built from TRBV5-1 and TRBJ2-1; 8 nucleotides line up with TRBD1. Germline loops: CDR1 SGHRS, CDR2 YFSETQ. The CDR3 consists of 14 residues. The trim removed 2 bases at V and 7 bases at J, leaving 5 bases unmatched.

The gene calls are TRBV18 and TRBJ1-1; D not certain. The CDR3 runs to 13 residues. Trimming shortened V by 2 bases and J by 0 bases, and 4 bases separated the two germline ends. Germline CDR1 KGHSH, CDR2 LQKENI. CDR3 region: CASSPTVNTEAFF. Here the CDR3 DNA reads TGTGCCAGCTCACCAACAGTGAACACTGAAGCTTTCTTT.

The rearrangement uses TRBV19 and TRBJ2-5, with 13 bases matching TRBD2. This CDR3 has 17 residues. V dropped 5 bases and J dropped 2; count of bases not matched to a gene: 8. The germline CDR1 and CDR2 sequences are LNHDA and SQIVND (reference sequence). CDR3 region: CASSLGLAGDGQETQYF. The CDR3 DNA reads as TGTGCCAGTAGTTTAGGACTAGCGGGGGACGGACAAGAGACCCAGTACTTC. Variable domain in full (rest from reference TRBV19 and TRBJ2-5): DGGITQSPKYLFRKEGQNVTLSCEQNLNHDAMYWYRQDPGQGLRLIYYSQIVNDFQKGDIAEGYSVSREKKESFPLTVTSAQKNPTAFYLCASSLGLAGDGQETQYFGPGTRLLVL.

For the CDR3, the DNA is TGTGCCAGCAGTGATTTTGGTAGGACAGGGCTCTGGGAGCAGTACTTC. Translation gives CASSDFGRTGLWEQYF. The chain joins TRBV2 to TRBJ2-7, with 8 bases lining up with TRBD1. The V gene end was trimmed by 3 bases and the J gene end by 7 bases; junction bases not matched to a gene: 14. The CDR3 is made up of 16 amino acids. Germline assignment: CDR1 SNHLY and CDR2 FYNNEI.

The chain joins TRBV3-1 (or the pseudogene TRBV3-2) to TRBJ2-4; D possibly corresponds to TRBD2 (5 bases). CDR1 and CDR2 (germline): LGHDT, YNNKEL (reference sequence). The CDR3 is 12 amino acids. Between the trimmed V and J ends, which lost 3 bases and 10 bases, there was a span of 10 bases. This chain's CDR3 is CASSQLPGIQYF. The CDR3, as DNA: TGTGCCAGCAGCCAGCTCCCGGGGATTCAGTACTTC.

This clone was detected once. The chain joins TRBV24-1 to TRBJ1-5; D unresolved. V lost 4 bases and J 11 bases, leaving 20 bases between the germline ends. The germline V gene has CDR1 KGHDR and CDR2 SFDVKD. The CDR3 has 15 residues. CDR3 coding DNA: TGTGCCACCAGTGACCCTAGGCTGGGTGGAGAGGCCCAGCATTTT. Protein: CATSDPRLGGEAQHF.

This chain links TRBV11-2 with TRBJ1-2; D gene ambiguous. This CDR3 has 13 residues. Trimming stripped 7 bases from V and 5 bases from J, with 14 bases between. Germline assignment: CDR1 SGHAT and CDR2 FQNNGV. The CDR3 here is CASTMPGKYGYTF. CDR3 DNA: TGTGCCAGCACCATGCCAGGAAAGTATGGCTACACCTTC.